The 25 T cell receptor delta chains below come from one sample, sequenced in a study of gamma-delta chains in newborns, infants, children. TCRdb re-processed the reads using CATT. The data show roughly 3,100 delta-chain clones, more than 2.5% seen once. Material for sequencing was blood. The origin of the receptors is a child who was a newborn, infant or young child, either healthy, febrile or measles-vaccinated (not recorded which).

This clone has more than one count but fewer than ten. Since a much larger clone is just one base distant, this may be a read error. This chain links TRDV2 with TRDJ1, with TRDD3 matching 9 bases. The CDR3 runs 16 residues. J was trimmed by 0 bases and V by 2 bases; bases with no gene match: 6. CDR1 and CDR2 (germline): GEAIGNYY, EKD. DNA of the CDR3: TGTGCCTGTGACAGACCGGGGGATACTGACACCGATAAACTCATCTTT. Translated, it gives CACDRPGDTDTDKLIF.

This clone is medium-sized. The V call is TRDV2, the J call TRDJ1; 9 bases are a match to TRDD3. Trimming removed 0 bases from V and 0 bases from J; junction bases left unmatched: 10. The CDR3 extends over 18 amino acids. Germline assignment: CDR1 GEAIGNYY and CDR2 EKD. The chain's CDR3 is CACDTLQTGGVDTDKLIF. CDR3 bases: TGTGCCTGTGACACCCTCCAAACTGGGGGAGTAGACACCGATAAACTCATCTTT.

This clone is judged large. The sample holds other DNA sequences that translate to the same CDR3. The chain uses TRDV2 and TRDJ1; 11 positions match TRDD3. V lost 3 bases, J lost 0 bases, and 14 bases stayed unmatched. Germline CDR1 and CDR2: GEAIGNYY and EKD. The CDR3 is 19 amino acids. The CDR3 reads CACDAMSSLGDTDTDKLIF. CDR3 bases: TGTGCCTGTGACGCAATGTCCTCTCTGGGGGATACCGACACCGATAAACTCATCTTT.

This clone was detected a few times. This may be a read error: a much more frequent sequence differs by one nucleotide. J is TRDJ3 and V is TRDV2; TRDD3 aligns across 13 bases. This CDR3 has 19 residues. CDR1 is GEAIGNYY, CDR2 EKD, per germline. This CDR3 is CACDVLGDTSSWDTRQTFF. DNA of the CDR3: TGTGCCTGTGACGTACTGGGGGATACGAGCTCCTGGGACACCCGACAGACGTTTTTC.

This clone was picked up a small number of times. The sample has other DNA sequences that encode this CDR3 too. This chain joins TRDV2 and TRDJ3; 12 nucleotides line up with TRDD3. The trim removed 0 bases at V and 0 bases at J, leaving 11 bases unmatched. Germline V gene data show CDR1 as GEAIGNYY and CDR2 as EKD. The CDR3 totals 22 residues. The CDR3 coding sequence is TGTGCCTGTGACACCCTACTGGGGGATACACACCCCTTCTCCTGGGACACCCGACAGATGTTTTTC. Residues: CACDTLLGDTHPFSWDTRQMFF.

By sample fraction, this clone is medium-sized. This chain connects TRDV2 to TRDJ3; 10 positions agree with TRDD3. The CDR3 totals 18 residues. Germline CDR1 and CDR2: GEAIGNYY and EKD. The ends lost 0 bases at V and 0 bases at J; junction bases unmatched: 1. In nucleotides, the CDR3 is TGTGCCTGTGACACCGTGGGGGATACCTCCTGGGACACCCGACAGATGTTTTTC. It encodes CACDTVGDTSWDTRQMFF.

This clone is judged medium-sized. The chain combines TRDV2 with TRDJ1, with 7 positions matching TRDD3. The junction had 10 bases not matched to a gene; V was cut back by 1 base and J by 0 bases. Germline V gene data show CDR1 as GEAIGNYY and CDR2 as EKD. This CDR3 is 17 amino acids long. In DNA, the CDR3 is TGTGCCTGTGACACTCTGGGGGCCCAAATAAACACCGATAAACTCATCTTT. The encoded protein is CACDTLGAQINTDKLIF.

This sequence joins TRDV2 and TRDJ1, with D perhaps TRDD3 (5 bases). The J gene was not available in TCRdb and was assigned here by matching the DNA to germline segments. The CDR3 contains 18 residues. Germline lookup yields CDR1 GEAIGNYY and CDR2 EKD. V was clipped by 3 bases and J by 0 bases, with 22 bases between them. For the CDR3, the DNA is TGTGCCTGTGACCAACTATTACCTGGGCCAAGTCACACCGATAAACTCATCTTT. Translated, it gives CACDQLLPGPSHTDKLIF.

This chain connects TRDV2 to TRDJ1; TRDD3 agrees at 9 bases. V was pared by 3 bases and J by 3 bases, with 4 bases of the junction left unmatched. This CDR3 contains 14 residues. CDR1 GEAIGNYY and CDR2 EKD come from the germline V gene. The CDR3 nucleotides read TGTGCCTGTGACTCGCTGGGGGATTCCGATAAACTCATCTTT. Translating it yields CACDSLGDSDKLIF.

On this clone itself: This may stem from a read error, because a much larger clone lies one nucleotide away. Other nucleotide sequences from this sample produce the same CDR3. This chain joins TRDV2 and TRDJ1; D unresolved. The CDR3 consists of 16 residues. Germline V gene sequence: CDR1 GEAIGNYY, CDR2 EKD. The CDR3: CACDTVGGLYTDKLIF. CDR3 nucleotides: TGCGCCTGTGACACCGTGGGAGGACTGTACACCGATAAACTCATCTTT.

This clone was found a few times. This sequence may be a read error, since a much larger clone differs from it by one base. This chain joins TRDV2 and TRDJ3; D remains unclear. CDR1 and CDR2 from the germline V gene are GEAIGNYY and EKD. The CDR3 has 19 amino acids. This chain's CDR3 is CAGDTAGLSNSWDTRQMFF. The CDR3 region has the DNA TGTGCCGGTGACACAGCTGGCCTATCGAACTCCTGGGACACCCGACAGATGTTTTTC.

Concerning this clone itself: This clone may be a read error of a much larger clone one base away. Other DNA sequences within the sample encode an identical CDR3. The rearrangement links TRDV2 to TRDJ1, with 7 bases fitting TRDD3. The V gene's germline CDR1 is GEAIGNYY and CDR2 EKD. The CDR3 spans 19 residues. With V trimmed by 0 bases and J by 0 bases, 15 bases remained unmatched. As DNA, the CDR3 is TGTGCCTGTGACACCGTCCGGGCTGGGGGGTACTCCTACACCGATAAACTCATCTTT. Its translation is CACDTVRAGGYSYTDKLIF.

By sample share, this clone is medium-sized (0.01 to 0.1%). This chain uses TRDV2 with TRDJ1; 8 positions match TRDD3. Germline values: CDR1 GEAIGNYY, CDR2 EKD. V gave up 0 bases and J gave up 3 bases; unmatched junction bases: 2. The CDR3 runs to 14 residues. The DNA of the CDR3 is TGTGCCTGTGACACCCTGGGGGAGTCCGATAAACTCATCTTT. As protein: CACDTLGESDKLIF.

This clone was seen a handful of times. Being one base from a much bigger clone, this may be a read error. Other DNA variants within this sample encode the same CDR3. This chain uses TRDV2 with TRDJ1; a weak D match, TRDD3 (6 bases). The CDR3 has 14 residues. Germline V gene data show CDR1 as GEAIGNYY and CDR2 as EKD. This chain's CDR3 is CACDTVGGTDKLIF. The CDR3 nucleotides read TGTGCCTGTGACACCGTGGGGGGCACCGACAAACTCATCTTT.

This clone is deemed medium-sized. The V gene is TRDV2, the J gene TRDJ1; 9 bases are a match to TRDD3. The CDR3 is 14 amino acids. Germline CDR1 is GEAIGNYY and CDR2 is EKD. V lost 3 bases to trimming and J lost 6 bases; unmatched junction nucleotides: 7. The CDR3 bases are TGTGCCTGTGACGGGATGGGGGATAGAAATAAACTCATCTTT. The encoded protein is CACDGMGDRNKLIF.

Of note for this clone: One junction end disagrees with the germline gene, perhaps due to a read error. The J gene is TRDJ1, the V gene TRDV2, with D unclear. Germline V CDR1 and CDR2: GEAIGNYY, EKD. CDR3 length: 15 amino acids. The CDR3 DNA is TGTGCCTGTGGCACCGTCGGGGTTAACACCGATAAACTCATCTTT. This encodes CACGTVGVNTDKLIF.

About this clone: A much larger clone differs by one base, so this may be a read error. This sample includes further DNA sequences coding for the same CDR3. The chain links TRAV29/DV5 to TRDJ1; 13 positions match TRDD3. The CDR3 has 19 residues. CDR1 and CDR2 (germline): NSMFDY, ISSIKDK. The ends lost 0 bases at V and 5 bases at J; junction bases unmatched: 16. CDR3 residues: CAASARGLGDTRSTDKLIF. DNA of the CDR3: TGTGCAGCAAGCGCGCGAGGACTGGGGGATACGCGGTCCACTGATAAACTCATCTTT.

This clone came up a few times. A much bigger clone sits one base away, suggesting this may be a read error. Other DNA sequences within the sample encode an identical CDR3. CDR3 nucleotide sequence: TGCGCCTGTGACCGCTTGGGGGATGAGTCCGATAAACTCATCTTT. It codes for CACDRLGDESDKLIF. The chain has TRDV2 and TRDJ1; 8 bases are a match to TRDD3. The length of the CDR3 is 15 residues. Germline assignment: CDR1 GEAIGNYY and CDR2 EKD.

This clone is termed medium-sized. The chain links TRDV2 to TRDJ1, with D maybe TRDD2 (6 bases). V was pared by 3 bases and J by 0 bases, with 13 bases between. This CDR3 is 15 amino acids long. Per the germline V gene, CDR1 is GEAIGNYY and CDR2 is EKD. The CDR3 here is CACDDILLHTDKLIF. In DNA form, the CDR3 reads TGTGCCTGTGACGACATCCTACTCCACACCGATAAACTCATCTTT.

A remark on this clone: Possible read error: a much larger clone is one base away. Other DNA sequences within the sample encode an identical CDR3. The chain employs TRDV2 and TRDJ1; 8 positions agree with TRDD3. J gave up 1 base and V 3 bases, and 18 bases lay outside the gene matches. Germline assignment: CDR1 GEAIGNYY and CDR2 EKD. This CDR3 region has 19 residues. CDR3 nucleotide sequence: TGTGCCTGTGACCCCCTCAGCACCAGTACTGGGGGGTCCACCGATAAACTCATCTTT. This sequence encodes CACDPLSTSTGGSTDKLIF.

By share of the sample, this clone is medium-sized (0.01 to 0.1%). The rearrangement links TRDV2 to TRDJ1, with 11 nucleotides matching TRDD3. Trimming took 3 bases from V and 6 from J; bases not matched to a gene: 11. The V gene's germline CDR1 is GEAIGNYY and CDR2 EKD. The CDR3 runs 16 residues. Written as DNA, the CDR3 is TGTGCCTGTGACCGACTGGGGGATAGGGTCGGGAATAAACTCATCTTT. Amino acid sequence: CACDRLGDRVGNKLIF.

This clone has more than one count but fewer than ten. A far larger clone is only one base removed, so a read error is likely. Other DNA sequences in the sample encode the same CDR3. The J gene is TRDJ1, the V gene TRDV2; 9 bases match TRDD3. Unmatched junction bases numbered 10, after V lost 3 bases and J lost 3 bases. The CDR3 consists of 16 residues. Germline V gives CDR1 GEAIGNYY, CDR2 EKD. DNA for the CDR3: TGTGCCTGTGACGGCTTACTCGGGGATACGTCCGATAAACTCATCTTT. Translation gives CACDGLLGDTSDKLIF.

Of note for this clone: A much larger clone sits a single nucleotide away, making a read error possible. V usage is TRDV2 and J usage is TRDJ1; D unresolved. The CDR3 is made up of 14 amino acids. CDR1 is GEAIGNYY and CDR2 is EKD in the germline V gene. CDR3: CACDPAGNTDKHIF. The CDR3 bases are TGTGCCTGTGACCCCGCGGGCAACACCGATAAACACATCTTT.

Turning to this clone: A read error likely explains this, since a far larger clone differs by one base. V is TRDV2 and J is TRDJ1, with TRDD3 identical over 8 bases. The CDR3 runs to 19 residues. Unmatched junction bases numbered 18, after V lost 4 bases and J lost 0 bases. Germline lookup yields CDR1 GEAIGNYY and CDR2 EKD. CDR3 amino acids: CACEPVSAPGGDYTDKLIF. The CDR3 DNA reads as TGTGCCTGTGAACCAGTTTCGGCCCCTGGGGGAGATTACACCGATAAACTCATCTTT.

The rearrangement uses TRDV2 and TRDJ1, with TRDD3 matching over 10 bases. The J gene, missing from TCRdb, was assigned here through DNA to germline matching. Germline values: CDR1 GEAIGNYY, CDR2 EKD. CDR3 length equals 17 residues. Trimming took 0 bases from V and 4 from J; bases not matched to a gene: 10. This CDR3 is CACDTINGGYTLDKLIF. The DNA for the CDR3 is TGTGCCTGTGACACCATTAATGGGGGATACACCCTCGATAAACTCATCTTT.